The entry below gives a single T cell receptor (beta chain) sequence along with its context. Its antigen is currently unknown. V lost 4 bases, J lost 4 bases, and 10 bases stayed unmatched. CDR1 MNHEY and CDR2 SVGAGI come from the germline V gene. This CDR3 has 16 residues. The table came from immunoSEQ multiplex PCR; TCRdb's copy has only in-frame clones and leaves some out. The table lists about 100,000 clones, roughly 94% of them singletons. This specimen comes from a study of OX40 agonist ivuxolimab in advanced cancers. For the study at large: Head and neck, renal cell, melanoma or hepatocellular carcinoma were the cancers that dose-escalation patients had. A history of anti-PD-1, anti-PD-L1 or anti-CTLA-4 therapy was acceptable, and approximately 39% had some. Study findings and constraints: The study found that CD8+ T cells averaged more expanded clones than CD4+. Low normalized T-cell clonal expansion was also seen in some nonresponders.

This specimen was CD4+ or CD8+ T cells sorted from blood, taken in a trial of the OX40 agonist ivuxolimab. The sequence derives from an adult with an advanced solid tumor such as melanoma, head and neck, liver or kidney cancer. The chain employs TRBV6-5 and TRBJ1-2; TRBD1 matches 9 bases. CDR3 bases: TGTGCCAGCAGTTCCGACAGGGGGAACCTCTTCTATGGCTACACCTTC. Its translation: CASSSDRGNLFYGYTF.